This T cell receptor beta chain was captured in a study of T-cell reconstitution after alpha-beta-depleted transplantation in children. The library targeted TCRbeta and was prepared with unique molecular identifiers. MiXCR, applied by TCRdb to the PCR reads, yields one record per CDR3 protein. The sample lists around 800,000 distinct CDR3 sequences; roughly 15% were seen once. The CDR3 is 15 residues long. The V end lost 2 bases, the J end lost 1 base, and 9 bases lay between the germline ends. The germline V gene encodes CDR1 SQVTM and CDR2 ANQGSEA. On this clonotype: What it binds is unknown.

General observations from the study: T-cell counts and diversity at one year following transplant were attributed mainly to newly produced T cells. Several patients had high TCRbeta diversity at day 60; it came from surviving recipient T cells and thymic progenitors. Reportedly, only several hundred clones from non-depleted graft cells drove alpha-beta T-cell counts at about two months.

The input for sequencing was PBMCs, mostly from graft donor cells, taken 360 days after TCRalphabeta/CD19-depleted stem cell transplant. The chain uses TRBV29-1 and TRBJ2-6; no clear D. The sequence was obtained from a male patient younger than 18 who had a stem cell transplant for acute lymphoblastic leukemia, so the T cells may come from the graft donor. The CDR3 sequence: CSVERASSGANVLTF. The DNA for the CDR3 is TGCAGCGTTGAAAGGGCGAGTTCTGGGGCCAACGTCCTGACTTTC.